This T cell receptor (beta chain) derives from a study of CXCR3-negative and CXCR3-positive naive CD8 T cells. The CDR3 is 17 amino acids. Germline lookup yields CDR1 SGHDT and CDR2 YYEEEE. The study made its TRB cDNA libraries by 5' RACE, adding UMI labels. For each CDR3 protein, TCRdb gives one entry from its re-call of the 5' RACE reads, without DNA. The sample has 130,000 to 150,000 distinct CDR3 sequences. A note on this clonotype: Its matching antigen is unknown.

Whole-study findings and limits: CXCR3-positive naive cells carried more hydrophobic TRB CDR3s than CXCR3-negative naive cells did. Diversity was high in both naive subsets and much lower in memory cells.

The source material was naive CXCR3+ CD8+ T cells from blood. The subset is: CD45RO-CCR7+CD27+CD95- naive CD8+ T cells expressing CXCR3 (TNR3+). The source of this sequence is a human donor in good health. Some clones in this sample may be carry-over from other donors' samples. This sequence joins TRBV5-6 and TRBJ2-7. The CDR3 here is CASSAFVRESPSYEQYF. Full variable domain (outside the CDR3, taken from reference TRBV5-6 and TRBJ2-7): DAGVTQSPTHLIKTRGQQVTLRCSPKSGHDTVSWYQQALGQGPQFIFQYYEEEERQRGNFPDRFSGHQFPNYSSELNVNALLLGDSALYLCASSAFVRESPSYEQYFGPGTRLTVT.